This T cell receptor (beta chain) is drawn from a study of human T cells and chemical hapten exposure. Looking at the study overall: Small volume differences among pooled libraries mainly caused per-sample TCR yield variation.

Whole-study findings and limits: Every donor had alopecia, and their immune response may therefore differ from healthy people's. The number of TCRs above 1 in 1000 frequency did not change after DPC sensitization.

This CDR3 region has 16 residues. Germline V gene data show CDR1 as SGHVS and CDR2 as FQNEAQ. After removal of 0 bases from V and 6 bases from J, the junction contained 3 bases not matched to a gene. MiXCR, run by TCRdb on the RACE reads, gives a single entry per CDR3 protein. The sample includes about 120,000 distinct CDR3 sequences, 9% to 13% of them seen just once. This clonotype was seen ten or more times. Its cognate antigen is unknown. Indicated time point: patch test 1, 2 weeks after DPC sensitization. Treatment specified: therapeutic diphenylcyclopropenone sensitization with weekly scalp DPC. The study enrolled 18 to 70-year-old alopecia patients suitable for DPC.

V is TRBV7-8 and J is TRBJ1-6; 9 bases line up with TRBD1. The input for sequencing was whole blood, taken in connection with sensitization to the hapten diphenylcyclopropenone (DPC). The receptor's source is a woman aged 50 to 60 with alopecia areata. Some clones in this sample may be carry-over from other donors' samples. The CDR3: CASSLAGTGLNSPLHF. The CDR3 DNA is TGTGCCAGCAGCTTAGCCGGGACAGGGCTTAATTCACCCCTCCACTTT.